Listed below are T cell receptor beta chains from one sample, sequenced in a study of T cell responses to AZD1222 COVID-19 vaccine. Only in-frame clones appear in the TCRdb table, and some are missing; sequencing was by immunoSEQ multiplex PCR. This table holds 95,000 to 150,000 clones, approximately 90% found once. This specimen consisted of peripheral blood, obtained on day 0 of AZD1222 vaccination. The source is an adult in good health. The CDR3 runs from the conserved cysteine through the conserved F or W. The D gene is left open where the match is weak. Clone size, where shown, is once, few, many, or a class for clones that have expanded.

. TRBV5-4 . CASSVPGNTIYF
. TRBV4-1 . CASSQDLKGGYGYTF
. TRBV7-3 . CASSLAPRAMSGRYHSYNEQFF
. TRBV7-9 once CASSLRSADYGNTIYF
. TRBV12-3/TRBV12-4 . CASSFLTTYEQYF
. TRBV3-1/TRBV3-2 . CASSPHRGGGKETQYF
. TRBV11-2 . CASSPKLLLVPDTQYF
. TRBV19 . CASSISTKTYEQYF
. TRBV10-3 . CAINSGILQPQHF
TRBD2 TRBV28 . CASVTSGSYNEQFF
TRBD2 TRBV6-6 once CASSAGLELDEQFF
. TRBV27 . CASTTLRGPPGATNEKLFF
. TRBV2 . CASSDTDSSGANVLTF
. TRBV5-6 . CASSFTSGELFF
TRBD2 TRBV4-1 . CASSQDPGGNYEQYF
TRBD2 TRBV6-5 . CASSYSRAGGTDTQYF
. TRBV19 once CASSIDPGSPLHF
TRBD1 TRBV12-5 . CASGLYGGQSNQPQHF
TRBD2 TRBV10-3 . CATRTSGGGETQYF
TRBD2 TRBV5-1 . CASSLIGSGKSGDYNEQFF
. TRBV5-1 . CASSLDAGTSNEQFF
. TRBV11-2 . CASSLYRAPSYNEQFF
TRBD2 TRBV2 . CASGGGFTDTQYF
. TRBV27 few CASSLFRRYYEQYF
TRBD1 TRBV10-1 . CASSETRGSRYNEQFF
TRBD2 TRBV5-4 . CASSFSGGSYNEQFF
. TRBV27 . CASSFDLRYNEQFF
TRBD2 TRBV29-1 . CRLRGLAGVGGDTQYF
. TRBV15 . CATSRDLLGGRAEAFF
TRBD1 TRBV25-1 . CASSEYRTGRGTDTQYF
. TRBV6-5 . CASSSGNEQYF
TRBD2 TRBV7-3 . CASSSTGLAGTGELFF
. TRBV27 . CASSSSRSGVEAKKGYNEQFF
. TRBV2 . CASSIPGLDTQYF
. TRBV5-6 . CASSLRTSRGGNQPQHF
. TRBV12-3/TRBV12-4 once CASTGDFYGYTF
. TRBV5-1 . CASSLTGLNTEAFF
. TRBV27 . CASRGNLYNSPLHF
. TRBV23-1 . CASSQSFQGRAKYF
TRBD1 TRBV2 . CASSRDRGLYEQYF
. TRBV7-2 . CASSKRGGNAGKAFF
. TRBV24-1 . CATSEGTASNQPQHF